This entry is about one T cell receptor (beta chain). No antigen is known for it. This specimen belongs to a study of cytomegalovirus exposure and HLA in healthy donors. The study, taken as a whole, reports: Rare sequences made up most TCRs, while some public TCRs were found in many donors.

60 Vbeta and 13 Jbeta primers were used in PCR. Profiled with immunoSEQ multiplex PCR; TCRdb holds only in-frame clones, not every one. This table holds roughly 160,000 clones, around 86% found once. This receptor was obtained from a male donor in good health and CMV-seronegative. The sequencing input was PBMCs.

The CDR3 nucleotides are TGCGCCAGCAGTGAGAGGTCTAGCGGGGTTTACGAGCAGTACTTC. Encoded protein: CASSERSSGVYEQYF. The chain links TRBV10-2 to TRBJ2-7, with TRBD2 matching 9 bases. CDR1 is WSHSY and CDR2 is SAAADI in the germline V gene. J gave up 4 bases and V 2 bases, and 6 bases lay outside the gene matches. This CDR3 spans 15 amino acids.